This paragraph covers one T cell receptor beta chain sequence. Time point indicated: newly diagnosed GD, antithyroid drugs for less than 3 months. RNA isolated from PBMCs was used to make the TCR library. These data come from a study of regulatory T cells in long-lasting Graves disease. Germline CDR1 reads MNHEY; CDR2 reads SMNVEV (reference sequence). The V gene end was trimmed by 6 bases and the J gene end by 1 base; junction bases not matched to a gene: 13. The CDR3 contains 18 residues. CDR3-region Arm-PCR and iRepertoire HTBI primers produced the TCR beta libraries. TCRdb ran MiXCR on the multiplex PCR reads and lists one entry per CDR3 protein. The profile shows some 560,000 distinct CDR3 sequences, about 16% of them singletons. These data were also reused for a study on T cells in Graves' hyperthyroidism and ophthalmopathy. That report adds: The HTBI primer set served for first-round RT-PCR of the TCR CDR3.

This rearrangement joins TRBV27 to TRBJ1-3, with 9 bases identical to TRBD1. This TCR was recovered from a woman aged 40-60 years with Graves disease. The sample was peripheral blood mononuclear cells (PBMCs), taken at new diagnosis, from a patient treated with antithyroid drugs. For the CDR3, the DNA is TGTGCCAGCAGCACGCGTAGCCTCGGGACAGGGTCTGGAAACACCATATATTTT. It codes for CASSTRSLGTGSGNTIYF.